The 19 T cell receptor beta chains below were found in one sample sequenced in a study of T cells in Graves' hyperthyroidism and ophthalmopathy. RNA transcripts gave rise to amplified TCR beta CDR3 regions. HTBI primers were used for first-round RT-PCR of the TCR CDR3. TCRdb re-called the multiplex PCR reads through MiXCR, storing one row per CDR3 protein. The table lists 650,000 to 700,000 distinct CDR3 sequences, around a sixth of them singletons, with 15% to 19% in the top ten. The sequenced sample consisted of blood. The receptors originated from a man over 45 with Graves' hyperthyroidism.

The chain is built from TRBV20-1 and TRBJ2-1; TRBD2 matches at 7 bases. This CDR3 comprises 17 residues. Germline loops: CDR1 DFQATT, CDR2 SNEGSKA (reference sequence). With 1 base clipped from V and 4 bases from J, the junction kept 13 bases outside the gene matches. CDR3 in DNA: TGCAGTGCTAGAGCTCCCTCCGGGACTACGTTTTACAATGAGCAGTTCTTC. Protein product: CSARAPSGTTFYNEQFF.

This clonotype was recorded many times. CDR3 amino acids: CASSFDRADYGYTF. In nucleotides, the CDR3 is TGTGCCAGCAGTTTTGACAGGGCGGACTATGGCTACACCTTC. The chain combines TRBV28 with TRBJ1-2, with 7 nucleotides matching TRBD1. The V gene end was trimmed by 3 bases and the J gene end by 3 bases; junction bases not matched to a gene: 4. Germline CDR1 reads MDHEN; CDR2 reads SYDVKM. This CDR3 is 14 amino acids long.

This clonotype was counted at least ten times. This chain uses TRBV28 with TRBJ2-7; 7 bases map to TRBD1. The CDR3 extends over 19 amino acids. V was clipped by 1 base and J by 1 base; unmatched bases: 16. CDR1 MDHEN and CDR2 SYDVKM come from the germline V gene. CDR3 amino acids: CASSLSLWRPGTDSYEQYF. DNA of the CDR3: TGTGCCAGCAGTTTATCCCTCTGGCGCCCCGGGACAGATTCCTACGAGCAGTACTTC.

This chain joins TRBV19 and TRBJ2-7, with 7 bases fitting TRBD2. The V segment lost 4 bases and the J segment 1 base; nucleotides outside the gene matches: 10. The CDR3 is 16 amino acids. The germline V gene encodes CDR1 LNHDA and CDR2 SQIVND (reference sequence). In nucleotides, the CDR3 is TGTGCCAGTAGTACCCCGAGGACTAGACGGTCCTACGAGCAGTACTTC. Protein: CASSTPRTRRSYEQYF. Drawing the rest from reference TRBV19 and TRBJ2-7, the complete variable domain is DGGITQSPKYLFRKEGQNVTLSCEQNLNHDAMYWYRQDPGQGLRLIYYSQIVNDFQKGDIAEGYSVSREKKESFPLTVTSAQKNPTAFYLCASSTPRTRRSYEQYFGPGTRLTVT.

This clonotype was seen at least ten times. The chain couples TRBV27 to TRBJ1-6; weak D call: TRBD1 (5 bases). CDR3 length: 18 residues. Germline V gene sequence: CDR1 MNHEY, CDR2 SMNVEV (reference sequence). Trimming stripped 6 bases from V and 0 bases from J, with 18 bases between. In DNA form, the CDR3 reads TGTGCCAGCAGATTTGCACAGGCTCTCGGCTCCTATAATTCACCCCTCCACTTT. Its protein is CASRFAQALGSYNSPLHF.

This clonotype has at least ten counts. The chain recombines TRBV24-1 with TRBJ2-5; tentative D call: TRBD2 (6 bases). Germline V gene data show CDR1 as KGHDR and CDR2 as SFDVKD. V was trimmed by 5 bases and J by 1 base, leaving 16 bases between them. This CDR3 contains 16 residues. The CDR3 sequence: CATSGGLGDPQETQYF. CDR3 DNA sequence: TGTGCCACCAGTGGGGGACTGGGGGACCCCCAAGAGACCCAGTACTTC.

The genes are TRBV6-2 or TRBV6-3 and TRBJ2-6, with 10 bases lining up with TRBD1. Trimming removed 5 bases from V and 1 base from J; junction bases left unmatched: 8. The CDR3 is made up of 18 amino acids. CDR1 and CDR2 (germline): MNHEY, SVGEGT. CDR3: CASSPGTGESSGANVLTF. As DNA, the CDR3 is TGTGCCAGCAGTCCTGGGACAGGGGAAAGTTCTGGGGCCAACGTCCTGACTTTC.

The chain couples TRBV19 to TRBJ1-5; TRBD1 is a possible D gene (5 bases). The CDR3 is 16 residues long. Germline V gene data show CDR1 as LNHDA and CDR2 as SQIVND (reference sequence). Trimming removed 5 bases at V and 1 base at J, with 15 bases between. Here the CDR3 DNA reads TGTGCCAGTAGTCCCCGCGGGGCAGACAGCAATCAGCCCCAGCATTTT. It encodes CASSPRGADSNQPQHF.

Many counts were recorded for this clonotype. CDR3 in amino acids: CASSSSGVLAAYEQYF. The CDR3 coding sequence is TGTGCCAGCAGTTCCTCCGGGGTCCTGGCGGCCTACGAGCAGTACTTC. The chain uses TRBV28 and TRBJ2-7, with D possibly TRBD2 on 5 matching bases. The CDR3 is 16 amino acids. The V gene's germline CDR1 is MDHEN and CDR2 SYDVKM. Trimming removed 4 bases at V and 2 bases at J, with 18 bases between.

This clonotype was picked up a small number of times. The genes are TRBV20-1 and TRBJ1-1; 7 bases match TRBD1. The CDR3 runs 13 residues. The V gene's germline CDR1 is DFQATT and CDR2 SNEGSKA (reference sequence). V shed 0 bases and J 5 bases; nucleotides not matched to a gene: 3. The CDR3 loop is CSARDPGGTEAFF. CDR3 nucleotides: TGCAGTGCTAGAGATCCAGGGGGGACTGAAGCTTTCTTT.

About this clonotype itself: A much bigger clone sits one base away, suggesting this may be a read error. The chain combines TRBV7-2 with TRBJ2-7; perhaps TRBD1 as D (6 bases). The germline CDR1 and CDR2 sequences are SGHTA and FQGNSA. The CDR3 consists of 15 residues. The CDR3 is CASTLARRGDYEQYF. For the CDR3, the DNA is TGTGCCAGCACCTTAGCCCGCAGGGGCGACTACGAGCAGTACTTC.

This clonotype was recorded a few times. The chain links TRBV27 to TRBJ2-7, with TRBD1 identical over 11 bases. This CDR3 is 15 amino acids long. With 5 bases clipped from V and 2 bases from J, the junction kept 5 bases outside the gene matches. Germline values: CDR1 MNHEY, CDR2 SMNVEV (reference sequence). The CDR3 bases are TGTGCCAGCAGTCCATGGACAGGGGGCCCCTACGAGCAGTACTTC. This codes for CASSPWTGGPYEQYF.

The sample holds a few counts of this clonotype. The rearrangement joins TRBV28 to TRBJ2-4; 9 nucleotides match TRBD1. V shed 6 bases and J 6 bases; nucleotides not matched to a gene: 9. CDR3 length: 15 residues. The germline CDR1 and CDR2 sequences are MDHEN and SYDVKM. The CDR3 nucleotides are TGTGCCAGCAGCCCGGACAGGGGTCGGGGAAACATTCAGTACTTC. This translates into CASSPDRGRGNIQYF.

This rearrangement joins TRBV19 to TRBJ1-1; D possibly corresponds to TRBD1 (5 bases). V shed 2 bases and J shed 3 bases, with 13 bases lying between them. Germline V gene data show CDR1 as LNHDA and CDR2 as SQIVND (reference sequence). The CDR3 spans 15 residues. The CDR3 is CASSIWGMGDTEAFF. In nucleotides, the CDR3 is TGTGCCAGTAGTATATGGGGAATGGGGGACACTGAAGCTTTCTTT.

The V call is TRBV19, the J call TRBJ1-5, with D maybe TRBD1 (5 bases). The CDR3 length is 16 residues. V lost 6 bases and J lost 0, with 15 bases in between. Looked up from germline, CDR1 is LNHDA and CDR2 is SQIVND (reference sequence). This CDR3 reads CASRARDGYSNQPQHF. CDR3 in DNA: TGTGCCAGTAGGGCCCGGGACGGATATAGCAATCAGCCCCAGCATTTT.

Comment on this clonotype: Mismatch with germline at one junction end may stem from a read error. The chain is built from TRBV19 and TRBJ2-7; 8 bases are a match to TRBD1. This CDR3 contains 14 residues. Germline lookup yields CDR1 LNHDA and CDR2 SQIVND (reference sequence). The CDR3 protein is CASSIQGAAYEPYF. In DNA, the CDR3 is TGTGCCAGTAGTATCCAGGGGGCTGCCTACGAGCCGTACTTC.

This clonotype was detected many times. The V and J genes are TRBV28 and TRBJ1-5, with D perhaps TRBD1 (5 bases). V lost 2 bases, J lost 0 bases, and 11 bases lay in between. The CDR3 length is 16 residues. Germline V gives CDR1 MDHEN, CDR2 SYDVKM. The CDR3, as DNA: TGTGCCAGCAGTTTAAAGGGGAGGATTAGCAATCAGCCCCAGCATTTT. Its translation is CASSLKGRISNQPQHF.

This clonotype was seen many times. This sequence joins TRBV25-1 and TRBJ2-6, with unresolved D. The V end lost 4 bases, the J end lost 1 base, and 2 bases lay between the germline ends. This CDR3 region has 13 residues. Germline V gene lookup returns CDR1 MGHDK and CDR2 SYGVNS. CDR3 protein: CASSASGANVLTF. The CDR3 DNA sequence: TGTGCCAGCAGTGCTTCTGGGGCCAACGTCCTGACTTTC.

This clonotype was counted at least ten times. The J gene is TRBJ2-7, the V gene TRBV27; 10 bases match TRBD1. This CDR3 is 14 amino acids long. Germline V gene data show CDR1 as MNHEY and CDR2 as SMNVEV (reference sequence). The trim removed 6 bases at V and 3 bases at J, leaving 5 bases unmatched. The CDR3 here is CASRRGTGVYEQYF. The CDR3 DNA sequence: TGTGCCAGCAGGCGCGGGACAGGGGTCTACGAGCAGTACTTC.